The T cell receptor (beta chain) described here comes from a study of blood T cell repertoires in COVID-19. Per the original methods: Reference gene primer amplification yielded estimated nucleated cell counts. Data came from immunoSEQ multiplex PCR; TCRdb stores just in-frame clones and leaves some out. For V, J and clone size, that table is used; D and trimming come from the DNA. The sample holds about 300,000 clones, approximately 82% seen once. The CDR3 consists of 15 residues. Germline values: CDR1 SGHNT, CDR2 YENEEA. V shed 3 bases and J 5 bases; nucleotides not matched to a gene: 5. This clone was seen only once.

The rearrangement joins TRBV11-3 to TRBJ2-5; 11 bases fit TRBD2. This TCR derives from a woman in her 50s with acute or convalescent COVID-19. Sequencing was done on a sample of peripheral blood. CDR3: CASSLTSGKGETQYF. The CDR3 DNA reads as TGTGCCAGCAGCTTGACTAGCGGGAAGGGGGAGACCCAGTACTTC.